The clone carrying this T cell receptor (beta chain) was seen repeatedly, ten times or more. From the 5' RACE reads, TCRdb called clonotypes with MiXCR, one entry per CDR3 protein. The profile shows 150,000 to 200,000 distinct CDR3 sequences, about 7% of them singletons. The record originates from a study of T cells after yellow fever vaccination. The length of the CDR3 is 12 residues. V lost 2 bases and J 5 bases, leaving 6 bases between the germline ends. Germline V gene lookup returns CDR1 MNHEY and CDR2 SVGEGT. Source: CD4+ T cells sorted from PBMCs, taken more than 4 days after the first yellow fever vaccination. This chain links TRBV6-2 or TRBV6-3 with TRBJ2-5; D remains unclear. This sequence originates from a man younger than 30 who received the YFV17D yellow fever vaccine. The CDR3 DNA reads as TGTGCCAGCAGTTACGCCTTTGAGACCCAGTACTTC. Translation gives CASSYAFETQYF.